One and the same sample provided the 29 T cell receptor beta chains below, sequenced in a study of blood T cell repertoires in COVID-19. The assay was immunoSEQ multiplex PCR, and TCRdb's table has in-frame clones only and misses some. The sample has some 200,000 clones, roughly 88% seen once. The sequenced sample consisted of peripheral blood. The receptors shown here come from a man aged 45-65 years with COVID-19, enrolled during active disease.

The chain's CDR3 is CASSYTSGSADTQYF. DNA for the CDR3: TGTGCCAGCAGTTACACTAGCGGGAGTGCAGATACGCAGTATTTT. This chain connects TRBV6-2 or TRBV6-3 to TRBJ2-3; TRBD2 aligns across 11 bases. The CDR3 spans 15 residues. Germline V CDR1 and CDR2: MNHEY, SVGEGT. After removal of 2 bases from V and 4 bases from J, the junction contained 2 bases not matched to a gene.

The chain has TRBV6-5 and TRBJ1-4; D perhaps matches TRBD1 (5 bases). CDR1 and CDR2 from the germline V gene are MNHEY and SVGAGI. The CDR3 length is 13 residues. Trimming pared 6 bases from V and 8 bases from J, leaving 13 bases between. CDR3 nucleotide sequence: TGTGCCAGCAGAAGGGACTTACTCGAAAAACTGTTTTTT. Translating it yields CASRRDLLEKLFF.

The V call is TRBV18, the J call TRBJ2-1; D is possibly TRBD2 (5 bases). The germline gives CDR1 KGHSH, CDR2 LQKENI. V lost 0 bases and J 1 base, leaving 13 bases between the germline ends. The CDR3 consists of 17 residues. CDR3 bases: TGTGCCAGCTCACCACCGCGGGCTAGTGGGTCCTACAATGAGCAGTTCTTC. Residues: CASSPPRASGSYNEQFF.

J is TRBJ2-1 and V is TRBV19; a weak D match, TRBD1 (6 bases). V was clipped by 7 bases and J by 8 bases, with 15 bases between them. From germline, CDR1 is LNHDA and CDR2 SQIVND (reference sequence). CDR3 length equals 13 residues. CDR3 in amino acids: CASTPDRSYEQFF. CDR3 bases: TGTGCCAGTACCCCCGACAGGTCCTATGAGCAGTTCTTC. The full variable domain, its missing parts supplied by reference TRBV19 and TRBJ2-1, is DGGITQSPKYLFRKEGQNVTLSCEQNLNHDAMYWYRQDPGQGLRLIYYSQIVNDFQKGDIAEGYSVSREKKESFPLTVTSAQKNPTAFYLCASTPDRSYEQFFGPGTRLTVL.

The V and J genes are TRBV6-4 and TRBJ2-2; D is perhaps TRBD2 (6 bases). The CDR3 is 18 residues long. V gave up 4 bases and J gave up 2 bases, with 20 bases separating them. Germline V lookup: CDR1 MRHNA, CDR2 SNTAGT. The CDR3 region has the DNA TGTGCCAGCAGTGCCATAGGACTGGAGGGGATAAACACCGGGGAGCTGTTTTTT. Its translation is CASSAIGLEGINTGELFF.

The chain employs TRBV29-1 and TRBJ2-1, with TRBD2 matching 14 bases. Germline-derived CDR1 and CDR2 are SQVTM and ANQGSEA. The trim removed 7 bases at V and 9 bases at J, leaving 8 bases unmatched. The CDR3 has 14 residues. In DNA form, the CDR3 reads TGCAGCGCACCGGGACTAGCGGGGGATGGTGAGCAGTTCTTC. Its protein product is CSAPGLAGDGEQFF.

The chain is built from TRBV6-2 or TRBV6-3 and TRBJ2-1; D might be TRBD1 (5 bases). V was clipped by 6 bases and J by 0 bases, with 9 bases between them. The germline CDR1 and CDR2 sequences are MNHEY and SVGEGT. This CDR3 is 14 amino acids long. The CDR3, as DNA: TGTGCCAGCAGCCGACAGCTCTCCTACAATGAGCAGTTCTTC. Its translation is CASSRQLSYNEQFF.

The chain carries TRBV18 and TRBJ2-5, with 13 bases fitting TRBD2. This CDR3 comprises 17 residues. The germline gives CDR1 KGHSH, CDR2 LQKENI. With 3 bases clipped from V and 2 bases from J, the junction kept 6 bases outside the gene matches. The CDR3 loop reads CASSPGLAGVVQETQYF. CDR3 nucleotide sequence: TGTGCCAGCTCACCTGGACTAGCGGGAGTTGTACAAGAGACCCAGTACTTC.

The CDR3 region is CASSRPSSYEQYF. DNA of the CDR3: TGTGCCAGCTCGCGGCCTAGCTCCTACGAGCAGTACTTC. The chain has TRBV2 and TRBJ2-7; no firm D call. Looked up from germline, CDR1 is SNHLY and CDR2 is FYNNEI. This CDR3 region has 13 residues. The V end was cut by 8 bases, the J end by 0 bases, with 11 bases between.

V and J are TRBV5-8 and TRBJ1-4; 7 nucleotides match TRBD1. Germline V gene data show CDR1 as SGHTS and CDR2 as YDEGEE. The CDR3 spans 13 residues. The J segment lost 6 bases and the V segment lost 4 bases, leaving 3 bases of the junction unmatched. The CDR3 DNA reads TGTGCCAGCAGCAAAGGGACAGATGAAAAACTGTTTTTT. It translates to CASSKGTDEKLFF.

The chain is built from TRBV10-3 and TRBJ2-1; TRBD2 matches 8 bases. The germline V gene has CDR1 ENHRY and CDR2 SYGVKD. The CDR3 is made up of 13 amino acids. J lost 5 bases, V lost 7 bases, and 4 bases had no gene match. Here the CDR3 DNA reads TGTGCCATCAAGGCGGGGGGAAACAATGAGCAGTTCTTC. Protein product: CAIKAGGNNEQFF.

The chain links TRBV30 to TRBJ2-2; TRBD1 is a possible D gene (5 bases). Trimming took 0 bases from V and 6 from J, leaving 14 bases between them. This CDR3 comprises 15 residues. Germline V gives CDR1 GTSNPN, CDR2 SVGIG (reference sequence). The CDR3 coding sequence is TGTGCCTGGAGTGTACCGCAGGGTGAGGCCGGGGAGCTGTTTTTT. It encodes CAWSVPQGEAGELFF.

The V gene is TRBV6-2 or TRBV6-3, the J gene TRBJ2-7; no firm D call. Per the germline V gene, CDR1 is MNHEY and CDR2 is SVGEGT. The germline V and J ends were trimmed by 2 bases and 6 bases, with 8 bases remaining between them. The CDR3 has 12 amino acids. This CDR3 is CASSYTVREQYF. The CDR3, as DNA: TGTGCCAGCAGTTACACGGTGCGCGAGCAGTACTTC.

This clone came up a few times. The V and J genes are TRBV19 and TRBJ2-1, with D perhaps matching TRBD2 (5 bases). With 6 bases removed from V and 2 bases from J, the gap between germline ends came to 8 bases. Germline V gene sequence: CDR1 LNHDA, CDR2 SQIVND (reference sequence). The CDR3 extends over 13 amino acids. The CDR3 DNA reads as TGTGCCAGTAGCGGCGGGCCCTACAATGAGCAGTTCTTC. It codes for CASSGGPYNEQFF. Supplemented by reference TRBV19 and TRBJ2-1, the full variable domain reads DGGITQSPKYLFRKEGQNVTLSCEQNLNHDAMYWYRQDPGQGLRLIYYSQIVNDFQKGDIAEGYSVSREKKESFPLTVTSAQKNPTAFYLCASSGGPYNEQFFGPGTRLTVL.

This clone was recorded a few times. This chain links TRBV6-2 or TRBV6-3 with TRBJ2-6; 7 bases align to TRBD1. The trim removed 4 bases at V and 1 base at J, leaving 7 bases unmatched. Per the germline V gene, CDR1 is MNHEY and CDR2 is SVGEGT. This CDR3 has 17 residues. Here the CDR3 reads CASSSQGLGSGANVLTF. CDR3 nucleotides: TGTGCCAGCAGTTCACAGGGGTTGGGGTCTGGGGCCAACGTCCTGACTTTC.

The V and J genes are TRBV29-1 and TRBJ2-3; tentative D call: TRBD2 (5 bases). CDR3 length equals 14 residues. Germline lookup yields CDR1 SQVTM and CDR2 ANQGSEA. Trimming shortened V by 7 bases and J by 2 bases, and 16 bases separated the two germline ends. The CDR3 region is CSAEGDFHTDTQYF. CDR3 in DNA: TGCAGCGCCGAGGGCGACTTCCACACAGATACGCAGTATTTT.

J is TRBJ2-3 and V is TRBV27; the D gene is possibly TRBD2 (5 bases). This CDR3 comprises 14 residues. Germline CDR1 reads MNHEY; CDR2 reads SMNVEV (reference sequence). Trimming pared 3 bases from V and 4 bases from J, leaving 11 bases between. This CDR3 reads CASSLGVAPDTQYF. The CDR3 nucleotides are TGTGCCAGCAGTTTGGGTGTAGCGCCAGATACGCAGTATTTT.

This chain uses TRBV6-5 with TRBJ1-2; D call uncertain. Germline V gene data show CDR1 as MNHEY and CDR2 as SVGAGI. The CDR3 length is 13 residues. V lost 5 bases and J 6 bases, leaving 13 bases between the germline ends. In nucleotides, the CDR3 is TGTGCCAGCAGTCTGACCAAGAGGGATGGCTACACCTTC. Amino acids: CASSLTKRDGYTF.

This clone turned up a few times. The rearrangement joins TRBV30 to TRBJ2-1, with 12 bases lining up with TRBD2. This CDR3 spans 16 amino acids. From germline, CDR1 is GTSNPN and CDR2 SVGIG (reference sequence). J gave up 6 bases and V 1 base, and 7 bases lay outside the gene matches. This CDR3 is CAWSANLAGGLNEQFF. In nucleotides, the CDR3 is TGTGCCTGGAGTGCAAACCTAGCGGGGGGGCTCAATGAGCAGTTCTTC.

This clone was counted between two and nine times. The gene calls are TRBV6-1 and TRBJ2-7; 7 bases agree with TRBD1. V shed 3 bases, J shed 5 bases, and the junction held 7 bases outside the gene matches. Germline V CDR1 and CDR2: MNHNS, SASEGT. CDR3 length: 14 residues. The DNA for the CDR3 is TGTGCCAGCAGTGACCCGACAGGGTCCCACGAGCAGTACTTC. It is translated as CASSDPTGSHEQYF.

The chain has TRBV9 and TRBJ2-4, with TRBD2 matching over 8 bases. The CDR3 sequence is 16 residues long. Unmatched junction bases numbered 7, after V lost 1 base and J lost 4 bases. Per the germline V gene, CDR1 is SGDLS and CDR2 is YYNGEE. The CDR3 DNA follows: TGTGCCAGCAGCGTATTAGGAGCGGGAGAGAAAAACATTCAGTACTTC. Translated, it gives CASSVLGAGEKNIQYF.

The chain is built from TRBV18 and TRBJ2-7, with 8 bases matching TRBD2. The CDR3 runs 14 residues. Germline CDR1 KGHSH, CDR2 LQKENI. The junction had 2 bases not matched to a gene; V was cut back by 3 bases and J by 1 base. This CDR3 reads CASSPSGESYEQYF. The DNA of the CDR3 is TGTGCCAGCTCACCTAGCGGGGAGTCCTACGAGCAGTACTTC.

Only one count was recorded for this clone. V is TRBV7-6 and J is TRBJ2-2; 7 bases fit TRBD1. The CDR3 consists of 18 residues. Germline CDR1 is SGHVS and CDR2 is FNYEAQ. V was pared by 1 base and J by 4 bases, with 12 bases of the junction left unmatched. The CDR3 sequence: CASSLGTYRGMGTGELFF. DNA for the CDR3: TGTGCCAGCAGCTTAGGAACTTACAGGGGAATGGGCACCGGGGAGCTGTTTTTT.

This CDR3 is CASSNVRGTGELFF. The CDR3 DNA reads TGTGCCAGCAGCAATGTGAGAGGCACCGGGGAGCTGTTTTTT. The chain employs TRBV5-6 and TRBJ2-2; D gene uncertain. This CDR3 has 14 amino acids. The germline CDR1 and CDR2 sequences are SGHDT and YYEEEE. Trimming shortened V by 4 bases and J by 4 bases, and 11 bases separated the two germline ends.

The chain joins TRBV3-1 (or the pseudogene TRBV3-2) to TRBJ2-5; TRBD1 agrees at 8 bases. This CDR3 comprises 14 residues. Germline trimming cut 1 base from V and 6 bases from J; bases unmatched to any gene: 4. Germline V CDR1 and CDR2: LGHDT, YNNKEL (reference sequence). CDR3 bases: TGTGCCAGCAGCCAAGCGCAGGGGGCTCAGACCCAGTACTTC. Residues: CASSQAQGAQTQYF.

This clone was counted between two and nine times. The V gene is TRBV19, the J gene TRBJ2-1; TRBD2 might be the D (5 bases). The CDR3 consists of 13 residues. Germline values: CDR1 LNHDA, CDR2 SQIVND (reference sequence). Deletions cut 7 bases from V and 7 bases from J, with 14 bases between. In nucleotides, the CDR3 is TGTGCCAGTACTGGGGAGAGGTCGAATGAGCAGTTCTTC. Its protein is CASTGERSNEQFF. Full variable domain (rest looked up from reference TRBV19 and TRBJ2-1): DGGITQSPKYLFRKEGQNVTLSCEQNLNHDAMYWYRQDPGQGLRLIYYSQIVNDFQKGDIAEGYSVSREKKESFPLTVTSAQKNPTAFYLCASTGERSNEQFFGPGTRLTVL.

The chain carries TRBV5-1 and TRBJ1-6; 7 bases line up with TRBD1. The CDR3 is 15 residues long. Looked up from germline, CDR1 is SGHRS and CDR2 is YFSETQ. V dropped 0 bases and J dropped 6; count of bases not matched to a gene: 3. The CDR3 loop reads CASSLAQGSNSPLHF. CDR3 in DNA: TGCGCCAGCAGCTTGGCACAGGGGAGTAATTCACCCCTCCACTTT.

The chain has TRBV7-2 and TRBJ2-1, with 7 bases identical to TRBD1. There are 14 residues in the CDR3. The junction had 9 bases not matched to a gene; V was cut back by 4 bases and J by 9 bases. Germline lookup yields CDR1 SGHTA and CDR2 FQGNSA. In DNA form, the CDR3 reads TGTGCCAGCAGCTCAGGACAGGTTATATCTGAGCAGTTCTTC. Translating gives CASSSGQVISEQFF.

This chain links TRBV7-2 with TRBJ1-3; D is ambiguous. Germline V lookup: CDR1 SGHTA, CDR2 FQGNSA. The CDR3 is 15 amino acids. V lost 1 base and J lost 0, with 7 bases in between. CDR3 amino acids: CASSLDGNSGNTIYF. The CDR3, as DNA: TGTGCCAGCAGCTTAGATGGCAACTCTGGAAACACCATATATTTT. The full variable domain, with the rest looked up from reference TRBV7-2 and TRBJ1-3, is GAGVSQSPSNKVTEKGKDVELRCDPISGHTALYWYRQSLGQGLEFLIYFQGNSAPDKSGLPSDRFSAERTGGSVSTLTIQRTQQEDSAVYLCASSLDGNSGNTIYFGEGSWLTVV.